These T cell receptor beta chains were read from a single sample in a study of shared T cell receptors in the human thymus. Assay used: immunoSEQ multiplex PCR; TCRdb lists only in-frame clones, some missing. The repertoire has 500,000 to 850,000 clones, roughly 86% of them found once; the top ten carry 0.0094%. The same data also contributed to another study, on human thymus T cells.

Sequenced material: thymocytes. The receptors shown here come from a boy less than two years old with a congenital heart defect. Both conserved end residues are part of each CDR3. A D gene is named only where the DNA matches it firmly. Size is omitted from some rows. Given values are once, few, many or a class for expanded clones.

>TRBV28|NA|NA|TRBJ1-2
CASSLPAGEFNYGYTF
TGTGCCAGCAGTTTACCTGCAGGGGAGTTTAACTATGGCTACACCTTC
>TRBV20-1|NA|NA|TRBJ1-2
CSAPVFGGYTF
TGCAGTGCCCCCGTGTTCGGTGGCTACACCTTC
>TRBV6-1|TRBD1|NA|TRBJ1-2
CASSEGGQGVYGYTF
TGTGCCAGCAGTGAAGGGGGACAGGGGGTGTATGGCTACACCTTC
>TRBV19|NA|NA|TRBJ2-1
CASSIGGGGDNEQFF
TGTGCCAGTAGTATAGGGGGAGGGGGGGACAATGAGCAGTTCTTC
>TRBV28|NA|NA|TRBJ2-7
CASSWRGQFSYEQYF
TGTGCCAGCAGTTGGAGGGGACAGTTCTCCTACGAGCAGTACTTC
>TRBV5-6|NA|NA|TRBJ1-2
CASRVGGRNNGYPF
TGTGCCAGCAGAGTGGGGGGGAGGAATAATGGCTACCCCTTC
>TRBV28|TRBD1|NA|TRBJ1-2
CASSYFPGTGVSLGYGYTF
TGTGCCAGCAGTTACTTTCCCGGGACAGGGGTATCCTTAGGTTATGGCTACACCTTC
>TRBV2|NA|NA|TRBJ2-5
CASQVPFLETQYF
TGTGCCAGCCAGGTCCCTTTCTTGGAGACCCAGTACTTC
>TRBV9|TRBD2|NA|TRBJ2-2
CASSVKCGGTCMDTGELFF
TGTGCCAGCAGCGTAAAGTGCGGGGGTACTTGTATGGACACCGGGGAGCTGTTTTTT
>TRBV19|NA|NA|TRBJ2-7
CASSDPPAPGYEQYF
TGTGCCAGTAGCGACCCCCCCGCCCCAGGCTACGAGCAGTACTTC
>TRBV5-8|NA|few|TRBJ2-4
CAGGLAKNIQYF
TGTGCGGGAGGTTTGGCCAAAAACATTCAGTACTTC
>TRBV28|NA|once|TRBJ2-4
CATVTGRAKNIQYF
TGTGCCACCGTGACTGGGAGGGCCAAAAACATTCAGTACTTC
>TRBV9|TRBD2|NA|TRBJ2-1
CASSVIAGGRYNEQFF
TGTGCCAGCAGCGTCATAGCGGGGGGCCGTTACAATGAGCAGTTCTTC
>TRBV6-1|TRBD2|NA|TRBJ2-3
CASSVVGLAWPDTQYF
TGTGCCAGCAGTGTCGTAGGACTAGCGTGGCCAGATACGCAGTATTTT
>TRBV11-2|TRBD2|NA|TRBJ2-7
CATSRTSGTYEQYF
TGTGCCACCTCCCGGACTAGCGGGACCTACGAGCAGTACTTC
>TRBV15|TRBD1|NA|TRBJ2-1
CATSGRQGANCEQFF
TGTGCCACCAGCGGAAGACAGGGGGCAAATTGTGAGCAGTTCTTC
>TRBV27|NA|NA|TRBJ2-3
CASKKEASRDPQYF
TGTGCCAGCAAGAAGGAGGCTAGTAGGGATCCGCAGTATTTT
>TRBV28|TRBD1|NA|TRBJ1-1
CASTGQGDTEAFF
TGTGCCAGCACAGGACAGGGAGACACTGAAGCTTTCTTT
>TRBV6-7|NA|NA|TRBJ1-5
CASSYRRFGKLLPNQPQHF
TGTGCCAGCAGTTACCGGAGGTTCGGTAAACTCCTTCCGAATCAGCCCCAGCATTTT
>TRBV9|NA|few|TRBJ2-5
CASSVDTGNQETQYF
TGTGCCAGCAGCGTAGATACAGGGAACCAAGAGACCCAGTACTTC
>TRBV19|NA|NA|TRBJ2-3
CASSPLGDTQYF
TGTGCCAGTAGTCCCCTAGGAGATACGCAGTATTTT
>TRBV10-3|TRBD1|few|TRBJ2-7
CAIGRDRDSYEQYF
TGTGCCATCGGAAGGGACAGGGATTCCTACGAGCAGTACTTC
>TRBV12-5|TRBD1|NA|TRBJ2-1
CASGSRGEQFF
TGTGCTAGTGGTTCCAGGGGGGAGCAGTTCTTC
>TRBV29-1|TRBD2|NA|TRBJ2-1
CSVGTSGNNEQFF
TGCAGCGTAGGGACTAGCGGGAACAATGAGCAGTTCTTC
>TRBV27|TRBD2|NA|TRBJ2-3
CASRGLTGRATDTQYF
TGTGCCAGCAGAGGCTTGACCGGGAGGGCGACAGATACGCAGTATTTT
>TRBV19|TRBD1|NA|TRBJ1-5
CASSIGQGATNQPQHF
TGTGCCAGTAGTATAGGACAGGGAGCAACGAATCAGCCCCAGCATTTT
>TRBV4-3|NA|NA|TRBJ1-1
CASSQESQGSKNTEAFF
TGCGCCAGCAGCCAAGAGTCGCAGGGATCCAAGAACACTGAAGCTTTCTTT
>TRBV28|NA|NA|TRBJ1-5
CASSLGTLNQPQHF
TGTGCCAGCAGTTTGGGGACACTTAATCAGCCCCAGCATTTT